One sample yielded the 13 T cell receptor beta chains listed below, sequenced in a study of blood T cell repertoires in COVID-19. Only in-frame clones appear in the TCRdb table, and some are missing; sequencing was by immunoSEQ multiplex PCR. The sample lists some 57,000 clones; roughly 85% were seen once. The sample comprised peripheral blood. The receptor source for this set is a human donor in a cohort sampled during active COVID-19.

The chain recombines TRBV19 with TRBJ2-7; 10 nucleotides agree with TRBD1. Losses at the gene ends were 7 bases for V and 5 bases for J; bases not matched to a gene: 8. This CDR3 comprises 14 residues. Germline values: CDR1 LNHDA, CDR2 SQIVND (reference sequence). DNA for the CDR3: TGTGCCAGTACGGCGGACAGGGGGTCGAACGAGCAGTACTTC. Encoded protein: CASTADRGSNEQYF.

The gene calls are TRBV7-2 and TRBJ2-2; D gene unclear. The germline gives CDR1 SGHTA, CDR2 FQGNSA. Trimming stripped 0 bases from V and 0 bases from J, with 5 bases between. This CDR3 spans 15 amino acids. In nucleotides, the CDR3 is TGTGCCAGCAGCTTAGCGCGGACGAACACCGGGGAGCTGTTTTTT. Amino acid sequence: CASSLARTNTGELFF.

CDR3 protein: CAWSAAGELFF. The CDR3 bases are TGTGCCTGGAGTGCCGCCGGGGAGCTGTTTTTT. The rearrangement joins TRBV30 to TRBJ2-2; D not resolved. Germline CDR1 and CDR2: GTSNPN and SVGIG (reference sequence). The CDR3 contains 11 residues. Trimming removed 1 base from V and 6 bases from J, with 3 bases in between.

This clone occurred many times. This chain links TRBV20-1 with TRBJ1-6; no clear D. The CDR3 extends over 15 amino acids. Trimming pared 3 bases from V and 0 bases from J, leaving 9 bases between. CDR1 and CDR2 from the germline V gene are DFQATT and SNEGSKA (reference sequence). This CDR3 is CSASGPSSYNSPLHF. CDR3 DNA sequence: TGCAGTGCTAGTGGTCCGAGCTCCTATAATTCACCCCTCCACTTT.

The chain combines TRBV27 with TRBJ2-7, with 9 bases fitting TRBD1. The ends lost 10 bases at V and 4 bases at J; junction bases unmatched: 8. This CDR3 is 13 amino acids long. Germline V lookup: CDR1 MNHEY, CDR2 SMNVEV (reference sequence). In DNA form, the CDR3 reads TGTGCCACCCGGACAGGGGCTCAGTACGAGCAGTACTTC. It translates to CATRTGAQYEQYF.

The chain is built from TRBV5-1 and TRBJ2-7, with a possible D match to TRBD1 (5 bases). Germline V gene lookup returns CDR1 SGHRS and CDR2 YFSETQ. Trimming cost V 0 bases and J 2 bases, with 6 bases left between them. The length of the CDR3 is 13 residues. The CDR3 reads CASSLDRTYEQYF. The CDR3 DNA is TGCGCCAGCAGCTTGGACAGGACCTACGAGCAGTACTTC.

The V call is TRBV5-4, the J call TRBJ1-2; D is undetermined. The germline CDR1 and CDR2 sequences are SGHNT and YYREEE (reference sequence). Trimming pared 2 bases from V and 7 bases from J, leaving 9 bases between. The CDR3 is 12 amino acids. CDR3 sequence: CASSFPQAGYTF. The CDR3 DNA follows: TGTGCCAGCAGCTTTCCGCAAGCTGGCTACACCTTC.

In this sample, this clone turned up a few times. The rearrangement joins TRBV7-2 to TRBJ2-3; possibly TRBD2 for D (7 bases). Trimming shortened V by 1 base and J by 6 bases, and 14 bases separated the two germline ends. In germline, CDR1 is SGHTA, CDR2 FQGNSA. This CDR3 is 15 amino acids long. The CDR3 reads CASSLVGGALDTQYF. The CDR3 nucleotides are TGTGCCAGCAGCTTAGTGGGGGGGGCACTGGATACGCAGTATTTT.

The V call is TRBV5-1, the J call TRBJ2-2; D might be TRBD2 (5 bases). Germline V gene lookup returns CDR1 SGHRS and CDR2 YFSETQ. V was trimmed by 5 bases and J by 4 bases, leaving 6 bases between them. There are 12 residues in the CDR3. CDR3 sequence: CASRGSTGELFF. Here the CDR3 DNA reads TGCGCCAGCAGGGGGAGCACCGGGGAGCTGTTTTTT.

The rearrangement joins TRBV18 to TRBJ2-1; 7 nucleotides agree with TRBD1. The CDR3 runs 15 residues. In germline, CDR1 is KGHSH, CDR2 LQKENI. The junction had 8 bases not matched to a gene; V was cut back by 6 bases and J by 3 bases. This CDR3 reads CASSLGTASYNEQFF. Written as DNA, the CDR3 is TGTGCCAGCTCCCTGGGGACAGCCAGCTACAATGAGCAGTTCTTC.

The V and J genes are TRBV28 and TRBJ2-7; 8 nucleotides align to TRBD1. Germline V gives CDR1 MDHEN, CDR2 SYDVKM. The CDR3 covers 12 residues. V was clipped by 6 bases and J by 5 bases; unmatched bases: 3. CDR3 in amino acids: CASRSGGHEQYF. In nucleotides, the CDR3 is TGTGCCAGCAGGTCAGGGGGCCACGAGCAGTACTTC.

The chain uses TRBV6-5 and TRBJ1-6; 10 positions agree with TRBD1. Germline V gene data show CDR1 as MNHEY and CDR2 as SVGAGI. The CDR3 runs to 14 residues. Trimming removed 7 bases from V and 9 bases from J; junction bases left unmatched: 6. The CDR3 sequence: CASIWDRGLSPLHF. CDR3 nucleotide sequence: TGTGCCAGCATCTGGGACAGGGGACTTTCACCCCTCCACTTT.

The chain joins TRBV4-3 to TRBJ1-2; TRBD1 might be the D (5 bases). Trimming took 0 bases from V and 5 from J, leaving 13 bases between them. Germline V gene lookup returns CDR1 LGHNA and CDR2 YSLEER. The CDR3 covers 15 residues. The CDR3 DNA is TGCGCCAGCAGCCAAGATCGGTTAAGGGGTTATGGCTACACCTTC. Protein product: CASSQDRLRGYGYTF.